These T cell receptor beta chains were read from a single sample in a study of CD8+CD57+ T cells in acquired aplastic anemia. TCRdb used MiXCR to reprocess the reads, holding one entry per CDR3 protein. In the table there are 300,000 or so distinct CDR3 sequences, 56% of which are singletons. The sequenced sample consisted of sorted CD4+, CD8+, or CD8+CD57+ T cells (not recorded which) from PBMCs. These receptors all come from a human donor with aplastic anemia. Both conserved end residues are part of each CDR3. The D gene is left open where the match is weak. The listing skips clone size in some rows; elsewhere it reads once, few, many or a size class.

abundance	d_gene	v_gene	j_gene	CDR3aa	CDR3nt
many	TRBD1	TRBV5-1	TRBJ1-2	CASSLSTGGIGYTF	TGCGCCAGCAGCCTCTCGACAGGGGGCATCGGCTACACCTTC
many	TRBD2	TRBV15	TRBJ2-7	CATSRDSFSGFSYEQYF	TGTGCCACCAGCAGAGATTCCTTTAGCGGGTTTTCCTACGAGCAGTACTTC
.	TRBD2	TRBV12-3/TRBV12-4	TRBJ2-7	CASGTIGLGEQYF	TGTGCCAGCGGGACTATCGGTTTGGGTGAGCAGTACTTC
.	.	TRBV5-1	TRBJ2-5	CASTTQGEGETQYF	TGCGCCAGCACGACACAGGGAGAGGGGGAGACCCAGTACTTC
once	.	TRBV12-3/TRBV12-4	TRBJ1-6	CASSVKTSGPNSPLHF	TGTGCCAGCAGCGTAAAAACTAGCGGGCCTAATTCACCCCTCCACTTT
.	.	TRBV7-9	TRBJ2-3	CAPGPTTDTQYF	TGTGCCCCGGGTCCGACCACAGATACGCAGTATTTT
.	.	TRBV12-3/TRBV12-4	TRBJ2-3	CASSFLASTDTQYF	TGTGCCAGCAGTTTTCTAGCGAGCACAGATACGCAGTATTTT
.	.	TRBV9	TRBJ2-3	CASSADEDSTDTQYF	TGTGCCAGCAGCGCCGACGAAGACAGCACAGATACGCAGTATTTT
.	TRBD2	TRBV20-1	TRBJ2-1	CSARSGTSGSYNEQFF	TGCAGTGCTAGATCCGGGACTAGCGGGTCCTACAATGAGCAGTTCTTC
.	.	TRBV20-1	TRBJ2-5	CSAMKETQYF	TGCAGTGCAATGAAAGAGACCCAGTACTTC
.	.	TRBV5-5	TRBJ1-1	CASSERPGTTEAFF	TGTGCCAGCAGCGAACGCCCAGGGACCACTGAAGCTTTCTTT
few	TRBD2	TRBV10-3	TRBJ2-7	CAISDLGGSSSYEQYF	TGTGCCATCAGTGATCTGGGGGGGTCAAGCTCCTACGAGCAGTACTTC
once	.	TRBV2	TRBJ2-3	CASRPTSDTQYF	TGTGCCAGCAGACCCACCTCAGATACGCAGTATTTT
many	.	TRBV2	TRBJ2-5	CASAPLTTETQYF	TGTGCCAGCGCCCCCCTAACCACGGAGACCCAGTACTTC
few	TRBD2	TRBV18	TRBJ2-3	CASSPPGLAGTDTQYF	TGTGCCAGCTCACCACCCGGACTAGCGGGTACAGATACGCAGTATTTT
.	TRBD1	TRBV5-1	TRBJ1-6	CASSRTGDKAPLHF	TGTGCCAGCAGCCGGACAGGGGATAAGGCACCCCTCCACTTT
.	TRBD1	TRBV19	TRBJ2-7	CASIRDRGAYEQYF	TGTGCCAGTATAAGGGACAGGGGGGCCTACGAGCAGTACTTC
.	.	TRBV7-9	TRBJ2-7	CASSRRQSGDEQYF	TGTGCCAGCAGCCGACGGCAGTCGGGCGACGAGCAGTACTTC
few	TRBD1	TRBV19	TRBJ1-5	CASSSQTGRQPQHF	TGTGCCAGTAGTTCCCAGACAGGGAGGCAGCCCCAGCATTTT
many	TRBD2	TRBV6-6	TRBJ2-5	CASSYSLAGSGETQYF	TGTGCCAGCAGTTACTCCCTAGCGGGATCGGGAGAGACCCAGTACTTC
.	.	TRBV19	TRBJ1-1	CASSIGGIEAFF	TGTGCCAGTAGTATAGGGGGAATTGAAGCTTTCTTT
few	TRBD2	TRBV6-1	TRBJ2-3	CASSHYGGTSGGALTDTQYF	TGTGCCAGCAGCCACTATGGCGGGACTAGCGGGGGGGCCCTTACAGATACGCAGTATTTT
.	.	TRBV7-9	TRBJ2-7	CASSLMAGSPYEQYF	TGTGCCAGCAGCTTAATGGCAGGGAGCCCTTACGAGCAGTACTTC
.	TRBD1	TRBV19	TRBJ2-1	CASTAGTGVYNEQFF	TGTGCCAGTACCGCCGGGACAGGGGTTTACAATGAGCAGTTCTTC
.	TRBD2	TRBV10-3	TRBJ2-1	CAISELTSGGGEQFF	TGTGCCATCAGTGAGCTGACTAGCGGGGGGGGTGAGCAGTTCTTC
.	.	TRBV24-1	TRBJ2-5	CATSDSTGRKETQYF	TGTGCCACCAGTGACTCGACTGGCCGAAAAGAGACCCAGTACTTC
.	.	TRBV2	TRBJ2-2	CASSSPPSGANTGELFF	TGTGCCAGCAGCTCTCCCCCCTCAGGGGCCAACACCGGGGAGCTGTTTTTT
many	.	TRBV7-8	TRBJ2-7	CASSFQERKGEQYF	TGTGCCAGCAGCTTTCAGGAGAGGAAGGGCGAGCAGTACTTC
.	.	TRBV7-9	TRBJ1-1	CASRREDLAEEAFF	TGTGCCAGTCGGCGGGAGGATCTAGCTGAGGAAGCTTTCTTT
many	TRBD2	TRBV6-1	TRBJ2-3	CASSERSGRTDTQYF	TGTGCCAGCAGTGAGCGTAGCGGGAGGACAGATACGCAGTATTTT
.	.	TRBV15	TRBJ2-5	CATSEATGQETQYF	TGTGCCACCAGCGAAGCTACGGGTCAAGAGACCCAGTACTTC
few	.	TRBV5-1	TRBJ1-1	CASRTDMNTEAFF	TGCGCCAGCAGGACAGACATGAACACTGAAGCTTTCTTT
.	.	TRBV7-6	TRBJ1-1	CASSLLWMPNTEAFF	TGTGCCAGCAGCTTACTCTGGATGCCGAACACTGAAGCTTTCTTT
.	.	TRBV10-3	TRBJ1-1	CAISEMGPPTTEAFF	TGTGCCATCAGTGAGATGGGGCCGCCTACAACTGAAGCTTTCTTT
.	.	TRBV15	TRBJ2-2	CATSSLVGPGELFF	TGTGCCACCAGCAGTCTAGTCGGGCCCGGGGAGCTGTTTTTT
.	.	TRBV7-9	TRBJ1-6	CASSLEIGMRGNNSPLHF	TGTGCCAGCAGCTTAGAAATCGGAATGCGGGGAAATAATTCACCCCTCCACTTT
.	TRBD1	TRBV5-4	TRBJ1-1	CASSQNRGMELFF	TGTGCCAGCAGCCAAAACAGGGGAATGGAGCTTTTCTTT
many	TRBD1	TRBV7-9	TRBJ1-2	CASSLTGGTGYTF	TGTGCCAGCAGTCTTACAGGGGGCACGGGCTACACCTTC
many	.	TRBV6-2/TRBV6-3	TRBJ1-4	CASSYGGITNEKLFF	TGTGCCAGCAGTTACGGAGGAATAACTAATGAAAAACTGTTTTTT
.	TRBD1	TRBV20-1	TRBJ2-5	CSARDRGGETQYF	TGCAGTGCGAGGGACAGGGGAGGGGAGACCCAGTACTTC
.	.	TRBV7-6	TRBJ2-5	CASSPGRAPQETQYF	TGTGCCAGCAGCCCTGGAAGGGCCCCACAAGAGACCCAGTACTTC
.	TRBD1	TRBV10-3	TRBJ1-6	CAISRLGQPNSPLHF	TGTGCCATCAGTCGATTGGGACAGCCAAATTCACCCCTCCACTTT
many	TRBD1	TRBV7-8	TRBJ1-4	CASSLMSGTANEKLFF	TGTGCCAGCAGCTTAATGTCCGGGACAGCTAATGAAAAACTGTTTTTT
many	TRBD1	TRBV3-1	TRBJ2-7	CASSHQGQGGKQYF	TGTGCCAGCAGCCACCAGGGACAGGGGGGGAAGCAGTACTTC
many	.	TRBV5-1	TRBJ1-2	CAPKLEGTRKANYGYTF	TGCGCCCCTAAATTGGAGGGGACACGCAAAGCTAACTATGGCTACACCTTC
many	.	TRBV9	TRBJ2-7	CASSPSAKGGPYEQYF	TGTGCCAGCAGCCCGTCGGCCAAGGGGGGACCCTACGAGCAGTACTTC
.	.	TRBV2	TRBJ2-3	CASSETGLSTDTQYF	TGTGCCAGCAGTGAAACAGGCCTTAGCACAGATACGCAGTATTTT
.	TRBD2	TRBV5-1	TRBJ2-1	CASSLGLAGGAEQFF	TGCGCCAGCAGCTTGGGGCTAGCGGGAGGGGCTGAGCAGTTCTTC
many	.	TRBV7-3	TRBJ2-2	CASSFSGTGELFF	TGTGCCAGCAGCTTCAGCGGCACCGGGGAGCTGTTTTTT
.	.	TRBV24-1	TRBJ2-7	CATSEGWGEQYF	TGTGCCACCAGTGAAGGGTGGGGTGAGCAGTACTTC
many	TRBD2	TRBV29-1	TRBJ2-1	CSVSRLAGGQGNEQFF	TGCAGCGTTTCAAGACTAGCGGGGGGGCAGGGAAATGAGCAGTTCTTC
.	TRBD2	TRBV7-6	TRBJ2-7	CASSFGLAYEQYF	TGTGCCAGCAGTTTCGGACTAGCCTACGAGCAGTACTTC
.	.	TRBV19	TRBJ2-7	CASSTAISYEQYF	TGTGCCAGTAGTACAGCGATCTCCTACGAGCAGTACTTC
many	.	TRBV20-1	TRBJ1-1	CSATRQVGGDTEAFF	TGCAGTGCTACCCGACAGGTCGGTGGGGACACTGAAGCTTTCTTT